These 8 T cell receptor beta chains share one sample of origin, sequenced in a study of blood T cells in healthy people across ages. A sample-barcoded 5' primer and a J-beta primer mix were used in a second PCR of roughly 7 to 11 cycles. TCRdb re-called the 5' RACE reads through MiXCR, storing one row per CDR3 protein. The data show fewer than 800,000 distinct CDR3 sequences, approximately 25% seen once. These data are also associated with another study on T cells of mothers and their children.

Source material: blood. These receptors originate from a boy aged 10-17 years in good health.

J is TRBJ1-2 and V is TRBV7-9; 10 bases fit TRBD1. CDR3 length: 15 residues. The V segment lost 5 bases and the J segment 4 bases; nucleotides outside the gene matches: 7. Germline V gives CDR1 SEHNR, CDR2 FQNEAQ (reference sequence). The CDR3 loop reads CASSATTGGIYGYTF. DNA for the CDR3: TGTGCCAGCAGCGCCACGACAGGGGGCATCTATGGCTACACCTTC.

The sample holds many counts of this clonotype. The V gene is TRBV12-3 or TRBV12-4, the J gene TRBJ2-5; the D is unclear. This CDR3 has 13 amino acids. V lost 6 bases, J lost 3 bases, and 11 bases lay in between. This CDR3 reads CASSPRREETQYF. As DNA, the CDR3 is TGTGCCAGCAGCCCCAGAAGAGAAGAGACCCAGTACTTC.

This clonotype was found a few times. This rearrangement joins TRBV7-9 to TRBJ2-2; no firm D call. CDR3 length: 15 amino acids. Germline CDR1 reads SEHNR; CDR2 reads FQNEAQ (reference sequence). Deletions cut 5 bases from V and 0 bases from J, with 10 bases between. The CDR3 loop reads CASSMTDPNTGELFF. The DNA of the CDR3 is TGTGCCAGCAGCATGACCGACCCGAACACCGGGGAGCTGTTTTTT.

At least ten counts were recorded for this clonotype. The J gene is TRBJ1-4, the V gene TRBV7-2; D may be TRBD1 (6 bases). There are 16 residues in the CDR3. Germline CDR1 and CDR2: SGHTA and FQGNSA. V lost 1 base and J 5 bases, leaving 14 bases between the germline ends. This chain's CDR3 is CASSLGGTRRNEKLFF. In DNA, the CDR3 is TGTGCCAGCAGCTTAGGGGGGACACGACGAAATGAAAAACTGTTTTTT.

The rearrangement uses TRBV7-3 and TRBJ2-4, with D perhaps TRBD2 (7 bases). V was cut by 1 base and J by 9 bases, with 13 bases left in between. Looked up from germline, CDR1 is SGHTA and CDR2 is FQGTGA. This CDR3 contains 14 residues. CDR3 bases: TGTGCCAGCAGCTTAAGCGGGGGCTCGGGCATTCAGTACTTC. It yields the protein CASSLSGGSGIQYF.

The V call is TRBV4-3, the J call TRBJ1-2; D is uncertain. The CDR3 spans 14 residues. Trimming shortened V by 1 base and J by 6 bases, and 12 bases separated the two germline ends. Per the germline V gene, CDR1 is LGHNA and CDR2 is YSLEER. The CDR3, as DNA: TGCGCCAGCAGCCAAGTTAAGGGTGTGAATGGCTACACCTTC. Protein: CASSQVKGVNGYTF.

DNA for the CDR3: TGTGCCAGCAGTCTACGCGTCACAGGCCTGCGGCCCTACGAGCAGTACTTC. Protein sequence: CASSLRVTGLRPYEQYF. The rearrangement links TRBV28 to TRBJ2-7; D is possibly TRBD1 (5 bases). The CDR3 length is 17 residues. Trimming left V 5 bases short and J 2 bases short, with 22 bases between. Germline V gives CDR1 MDHEN, CDR2 SYDVKM.

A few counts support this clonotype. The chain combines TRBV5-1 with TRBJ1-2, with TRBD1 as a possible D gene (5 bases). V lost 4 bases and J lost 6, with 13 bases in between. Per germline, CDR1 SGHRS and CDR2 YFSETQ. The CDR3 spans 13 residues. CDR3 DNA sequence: TGCGCCAGCAGCATGGACACATTCGATGGCTACACCTTC. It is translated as CASSMDTFDGYTF. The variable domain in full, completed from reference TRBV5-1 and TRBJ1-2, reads KAGVTQTPRYLIKTRGQQVTLSCSPISGHRSVSWYQQTPGQGLQFLFEYFSETQRNKGNFPGRFSGRQFSNSRSEMNVSTLELGDSALYLCASSMDTFDGYTFGSGTRLTVV.